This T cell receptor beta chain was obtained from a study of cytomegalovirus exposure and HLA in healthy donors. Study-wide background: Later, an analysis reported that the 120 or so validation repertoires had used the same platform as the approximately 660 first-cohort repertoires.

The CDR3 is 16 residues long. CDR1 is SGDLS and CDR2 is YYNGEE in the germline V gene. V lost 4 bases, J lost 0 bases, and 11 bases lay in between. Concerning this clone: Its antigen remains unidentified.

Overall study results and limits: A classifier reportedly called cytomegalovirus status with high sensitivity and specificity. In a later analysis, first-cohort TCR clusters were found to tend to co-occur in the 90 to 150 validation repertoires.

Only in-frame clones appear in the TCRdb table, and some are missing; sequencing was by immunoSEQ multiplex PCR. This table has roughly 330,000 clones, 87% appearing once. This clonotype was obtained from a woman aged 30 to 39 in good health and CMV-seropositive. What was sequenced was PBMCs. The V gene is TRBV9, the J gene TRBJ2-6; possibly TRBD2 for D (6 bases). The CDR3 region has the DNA TGTGCCAGCAGCCTAGACGGGGGCTCTGGGGCCAACGTCCTGACTTTC. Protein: CASSLDGGSGANVLTF.